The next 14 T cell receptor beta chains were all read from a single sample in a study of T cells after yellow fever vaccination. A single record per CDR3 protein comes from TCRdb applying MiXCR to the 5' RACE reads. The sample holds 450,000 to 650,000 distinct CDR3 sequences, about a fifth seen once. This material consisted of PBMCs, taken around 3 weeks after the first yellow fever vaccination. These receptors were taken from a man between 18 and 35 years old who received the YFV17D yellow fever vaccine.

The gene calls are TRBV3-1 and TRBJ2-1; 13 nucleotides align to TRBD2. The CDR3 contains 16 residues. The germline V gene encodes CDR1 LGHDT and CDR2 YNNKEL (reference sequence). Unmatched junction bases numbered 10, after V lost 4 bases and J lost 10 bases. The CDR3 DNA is TGTGCCAGCAGCCCACCGACTAGCGGGGGGAGCCGGGAGCAGTTCTTC. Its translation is CASSPPTSGGSREQFF.

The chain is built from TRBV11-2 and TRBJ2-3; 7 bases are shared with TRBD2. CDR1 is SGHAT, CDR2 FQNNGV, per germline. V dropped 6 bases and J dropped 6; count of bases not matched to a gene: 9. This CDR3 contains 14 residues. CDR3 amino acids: CASSLNWGGDTQYF. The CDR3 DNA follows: TGTGCCAGCAGTCTCAACTGGGGAGGGGATACGCAGTATTTT.

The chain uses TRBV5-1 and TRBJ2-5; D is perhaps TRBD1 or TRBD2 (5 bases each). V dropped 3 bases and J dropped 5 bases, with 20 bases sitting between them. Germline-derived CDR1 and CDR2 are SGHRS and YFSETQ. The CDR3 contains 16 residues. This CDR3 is CASSSPGPFGRETQYF. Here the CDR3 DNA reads TGCGCCAGCAGCTCTCCGGGACCGTTCGGTAGGGAGACCCAGTACTTC.

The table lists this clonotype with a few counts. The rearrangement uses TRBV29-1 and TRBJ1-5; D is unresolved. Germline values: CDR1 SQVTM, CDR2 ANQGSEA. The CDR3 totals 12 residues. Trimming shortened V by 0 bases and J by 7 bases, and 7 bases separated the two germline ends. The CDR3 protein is CSVEEPGQPQHF. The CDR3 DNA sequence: TGCAGCGTTGAAGAACCCGGGCAGCCCCAGCATTTT.

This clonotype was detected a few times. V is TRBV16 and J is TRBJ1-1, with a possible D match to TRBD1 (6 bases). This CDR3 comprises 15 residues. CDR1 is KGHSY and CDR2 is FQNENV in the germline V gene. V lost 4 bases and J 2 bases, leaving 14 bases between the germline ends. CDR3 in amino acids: CASSRLRGPNTEAFF. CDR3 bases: TGTGCCAGCAGCCGCCTCAGGGGCCCAAACACTGAAGCTTTCTTT.

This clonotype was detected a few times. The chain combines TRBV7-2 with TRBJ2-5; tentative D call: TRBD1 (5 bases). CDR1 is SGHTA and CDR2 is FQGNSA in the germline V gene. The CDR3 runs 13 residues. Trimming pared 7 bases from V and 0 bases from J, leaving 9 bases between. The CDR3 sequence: CASTRGNQETQYF. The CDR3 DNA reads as TGTGCCAGCACTAGGGGCAACCAAGAGACCCAGTACTTC.

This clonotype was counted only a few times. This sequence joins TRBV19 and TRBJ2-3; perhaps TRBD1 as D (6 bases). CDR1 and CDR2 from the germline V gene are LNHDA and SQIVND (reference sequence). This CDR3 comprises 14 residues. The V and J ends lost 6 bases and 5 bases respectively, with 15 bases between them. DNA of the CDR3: TGTGCCAGTAGCAGGAGAGGGGGAGTAGATACGCAGTATTTT. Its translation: CASSRRGGVDTQYF.

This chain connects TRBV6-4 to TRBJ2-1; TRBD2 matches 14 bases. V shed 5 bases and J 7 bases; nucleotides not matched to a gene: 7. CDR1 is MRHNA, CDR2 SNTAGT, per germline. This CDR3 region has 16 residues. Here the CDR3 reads CASSRLGLAGGNEQFF. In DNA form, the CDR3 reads TGTGCCAGCAGTCGACTCGGACTAGCGGGGGGAAATGAGCAGTTCTTC.

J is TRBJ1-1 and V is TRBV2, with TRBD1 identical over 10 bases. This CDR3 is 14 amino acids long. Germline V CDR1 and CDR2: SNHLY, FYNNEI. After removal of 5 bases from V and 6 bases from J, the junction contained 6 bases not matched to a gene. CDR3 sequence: CASSLTGGSSEAFF. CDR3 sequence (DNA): TGTGCCAGCAGTCTGACAGGGGGCTCGTCTGAAGCTTTCTTT. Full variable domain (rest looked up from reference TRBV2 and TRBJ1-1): EPEVTQTPSHQVTQMGQEVILRCVPISNHLYFYWYRQILGQKVEFLVSFYNNEISEKSEIFDDQFSVERPDGSNFTLKIRSTKLEDSAMYFCASSLTGGSSEAFFGQGTRLTVV.

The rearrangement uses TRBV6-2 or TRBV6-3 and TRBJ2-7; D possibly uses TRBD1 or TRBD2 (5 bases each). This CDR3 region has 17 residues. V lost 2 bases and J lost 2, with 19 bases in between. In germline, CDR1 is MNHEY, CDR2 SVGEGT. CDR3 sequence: CASSYGGTDVDPYEQYV. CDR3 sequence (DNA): TGTGCCAGCAGTTACGGTGGGACGGACGTCGATCCCTACGAGCAGTACGTC.

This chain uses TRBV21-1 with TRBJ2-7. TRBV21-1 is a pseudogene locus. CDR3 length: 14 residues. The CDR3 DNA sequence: TGTGCCAGCAGCAAAGCTCGGGTTCCGTACGAGCAGTACTTC. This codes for CASSKARVPYEQYF.

The CDR3 nucleotides read TGTGCCAGCAGTGTCGGAGGGGGCAGGGGCTACACCTTC. It yields the protein CASSVGGGRGYTF. The gene calls are TRBV6-1 and TRBJ1-2; 7 nucleotides agree with TRBD1. Per germline, CDR1 MNHNS and CDR2 SASEGT. This CDR3 is built from 13 residues. With V trimmed by 4 bases and J by 8 bases, 7 bases remained unmatched.

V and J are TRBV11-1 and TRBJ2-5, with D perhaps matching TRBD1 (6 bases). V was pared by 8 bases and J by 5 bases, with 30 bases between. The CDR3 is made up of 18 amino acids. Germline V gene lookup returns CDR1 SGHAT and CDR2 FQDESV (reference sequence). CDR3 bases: TGTGCCAGCGGCACAACTGAACAGCAGCAACCTCAGGGGGAGACCCAGTACTTC. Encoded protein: CASGTTEQQQPQGETQYF.

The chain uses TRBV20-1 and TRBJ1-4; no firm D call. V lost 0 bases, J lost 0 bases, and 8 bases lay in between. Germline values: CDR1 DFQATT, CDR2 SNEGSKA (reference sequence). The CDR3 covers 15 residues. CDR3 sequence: CSARDPLATNEKLFF. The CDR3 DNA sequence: TGCAGTGCTAGAGACCCACTCGCAACTAATGAAAAACTGTTTTTT.